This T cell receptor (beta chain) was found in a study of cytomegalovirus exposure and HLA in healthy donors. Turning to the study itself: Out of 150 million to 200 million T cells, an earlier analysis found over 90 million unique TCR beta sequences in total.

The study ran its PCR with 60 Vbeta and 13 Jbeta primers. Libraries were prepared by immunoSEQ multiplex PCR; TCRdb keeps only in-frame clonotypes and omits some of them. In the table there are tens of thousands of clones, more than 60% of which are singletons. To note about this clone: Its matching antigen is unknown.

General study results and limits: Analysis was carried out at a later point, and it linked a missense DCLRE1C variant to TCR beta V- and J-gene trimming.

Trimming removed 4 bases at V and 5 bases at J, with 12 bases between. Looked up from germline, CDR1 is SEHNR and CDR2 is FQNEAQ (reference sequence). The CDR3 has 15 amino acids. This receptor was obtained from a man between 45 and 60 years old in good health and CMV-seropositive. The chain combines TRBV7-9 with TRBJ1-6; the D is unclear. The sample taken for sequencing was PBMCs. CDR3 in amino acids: CASSSAGRNNSPLHF. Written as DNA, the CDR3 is TGTGCCAGCAGCTCAGCGGGCAGAAATAATTCACCCCTCCACTTT.